Included here is one TCR beta chain sequence, with context. What it recognizes is unknown. CD45RA-negative memory and CD45RA+ naive subsets were split from the CD4+ cells. This specimen comes from a study of shared clonotypes between healthy human individuals. Points from the study as a whole: A reduction in generation probabilities was seen for non-shared clonotypes relative to those shared by all four donors.

The assay was immunoSEQ multiplex PCR, and TCRdb's table has in-frame clones only and misses some. The sample records some 2,500,000 clones, approximately 94% being singletons. Germline V CDR1 and CDR2: MNHNY, SVGAGI (reference sequence). J was trimmed by 5 bases and V by 6 bases; bases with no gene match: 4. This CDR3 is built from 14 residues. The sample taken for sequencing was naive CD4+ T cells from PBMCs. The sample's subset: CD45RA+ positively selected. This clonotype was sampled from a man younger than 35 in good health. Some clones in this sample may be carry-over from other donors' samples. This chain connects TRBV6-6 to TRBJ2-3; TRBD2 aligns across 11 bases. CDR3 coding DNA: TGTGCCAGCAGGGCTAGCGGGAGGCTAGATACGCAGTATTTT. Translation: CASRASGRLDTQYF.